The present T cell receptor beta chain was sequenced within a study of T cell responses to AZD1222 COVID-19 vaccine (dated by TCRdb to the early 2020s). A note on the overall study: A total of 230 to 250 trial participants underwent TCR sequencing, of whom some 200 had received two doses of AZD1222 and some 26 had received two doses of the MenACWY control vaccine. Enrollment into the trials was organized by age into subgroups of 18-55, 56-69 and 70-plus years, and those subgroups contained 148, 28 and 57 TCR-sequenced participants, respectively. What the research found in general, with its limitations: A significant rise in spike-specific TCR breadth and depth was observed after two AZD1222 doses relative to day 0 and relative to MenACWY recipients. Most participants were white British and females outnumbered males, and the authors suggested that clonal diversity may have been underestimated. Conclusions about previously exposed vaccinees are limited, since just six or seven AZD1222 recipients were seropositive for SARS-CoV-2 at baseline. Because no samples from the day 14 peak response were available, repertoires could be characterized only after the peak T cell response. The 56-69-year group was small, and its depth increase did not reach significance, likely because of low power. Reportedly, close to half of the unique spike-specific TCRs recognized epitopes lying outside the regions that are mutated in the B.1.351 and B.1.1.7 variants. The whole spike protein was spanned by vaccine-associated CD4 TCRs, and dominant responses were seen in regions 160-218 and 743-854.

Concerning this clone itself: Its cognate antigen has yet to be identified. No base quality values were provided; no much bigger clone lies one nucleotide off.

The CDR3 regions of human TCRbeta chains were subjected to immunosequencing. Per the source publication's procedure: TCRs in the repertoires were compared against a reference library of SARS-CoV-2-specific TCRs that had been generated with the MIRA antigen-specificity platform. Breadth meant the fraction of unique TCRs that were SARS-CoV-2-associated, whereas depth meant the fraction of total T cells that were SARS-CoV-2-associated. Using the MIRA data, every spike-specific TCR was mapped to the spike region that the TCR reacted to and assigned to either a CD4 or a CD8 class. Log10-transformed breadth and depth values were compared by one-way ANOVA with Sidak's multiple comparisons tests. The clones in this table, taken by TCRdb from immuneACCESS, are in-frame only. Not every clone is retained; where verified, under half of the shortfall comes from an unresolved V gene, and the cause of the rest is unknown. That table is the source of V, J and clone size, and D and trimming were worked out from the DNA. This sample lists over 45,000 clones; more than 80% were detected once. The top ten constitute roughly 15% of the sample.

According to the study, the label for this sample's time point signals: about 28 days (+/-7) after the second vaccine dose. AZD1222 recipients given second doses at about 4 weeks or at about 12 weeks were pooled, since spike-specific TCR depth and breadth were not found to differ between the two schedules. Vaccinee samples were obtained from the UK trials COV001 and COV002, which included a single-blind randomized controlled phase 2/3 trial of AZD1222 (ChAdOx1 nCoV-19) in healthy adults. For TCRbeta chain sequencing, PBMC samples from trial participants were taken at day 0 and at day 28 after the second dose. V is reduced by 6 bases and J by 4 bases, leaving a spacing of 7 bases between them. In the germline V gene (reference sequence), CDR1 corresponds to DFQATT and CDR2 to SNEGSKA. The CDR3 runs 11 residues from the cysteine to the phenylalanine. Only CDR3 DNA is held: 33 bases, read in frame from base 1.

The source was peripheral blood, collected 28 days after the second AZD1222 dose. The chain is made from TRBV20-1 and TRBJ2-1; no D gene is confidently identified. The sequence was collected from an adult who received the AZD1222 COVID-19 vaccine. The DNA sequence is given as TGCAGTGCCCCGGATTACAATGAGCAGTTCTTC. Its translation is CSAPDYNEQFF.